This is a list of T cell receptor beta chains from one sample in a study of Graves' ophthalmopathy and Graves' hyperthyroidism. TCRdb used MiXCR to reprocess the multiplex PCR reads, holding one entry per CDR3 protein. Of 740,000 or so distinct CDR3 sequences listed, 35% to 50% are singletons. Sequencing used peripheral blood. The receptor set was obtained from an adult man with Graves' ophthalmopathy. Both conserved end residues are part of each CDR3. A D gene is named only where the DNA matches it firmly. Where a row states a size, it is once, few, many or the class of an expanded clone; other rows omit it.

size	V	J	D	DNA	CDR3
.	TRBV2	TRBJ2-7	.	TGTGCCAGCAGTGAACAGGGTGGGCCCTACGAGCAGTACTTC	CASSEQGGPYEQYF
.	TRBV7-9	TRBJ1-6	.	TGTGCCAGCAGGTTAATACAGGGCGGCTCACCCCTCCACTTT	CASRLIQGGSPLHF
.	TRBV6-5	TRBJ1-2	.	TGTGCCAGCAGGGGGGCTCTAGGTGGCTACACCTTC	CASRGALGGYTF
.	TRBV7-2	TRBJ2-7	TRBD1	TGTGCCAGCAGTTTAAAGGGACAGTTCTACGAGCAGTACTTC	CASSLKGQFYEQYF
once	TRBV25-1	TRBJ1-3	.	TGTGCCAGCAGTTTAAAGATGGGGTCCACCATATATTTT	CASSLKMGSTIYF
.	TRBV20-1	TRBJ1-5	.	TGCAGTGCTAGTAGGGGGACGGATGACCAGCCCCAGCATTTT	CSASRGTDDQPQHF
many	TRBV2	TRBJ2-7	.	TGTGCCAGCAGTGGGAGGGAGCAGTACTTC	CASSGREQYF
.	TRBV7-6	TRBJ1-1	TRBD1	TGTGCCAGCAGCCCATTCAGGAGGGGACAGACGAACACTGAAGCTTTCTTT	CASSPFRRGQTNTEAFF
.	TRBV24-1	TRBJ1-5	.	TGTGCCTGGAGTGTACAGAGCAATCAGCCCCAGCATTTT	CAWSVQSNQPQHF
few	TRBV9	TRBJ1-6	.	TGTGCCAGCAGCAGTGGACAGCGCCGTAATTCACCCCTCCACTTT	CASSSGQRRNSPLHF
many	TRBV10-2	TRBJ1-1	TRBD1	TGCGCCAGCAGTGTACACCCGGGACAGGTTCGGACTGAAGCTTTCTTT	CASSVHPGQVRTEAFF
many	TRBV7-9	TRBJ2-2	.	TGTGCCAGCAGCTTAGCCAGCCTGAACACCGGGGAGCTGTTTTTT	CASSLASLNTGELFF
.	TRBV9	TRBJ2-7	.	TGTGCCAGCAGCGTAGATGGTTACGCCTACGAGCAGTACTTC	CASSVDGYAYEQYF
few	TRBV7-2	TRBJ1-2	.	TGTGCCAGCAGCTTAGCTAGCACCGCCTATAGCTATGGCTACACCTTC	CASSLASTAYSYGYTF
.	TRBV29-1	TRBJ2-5	TRBD2	TGCAGCGGTATAGGGACTAGCGGGAGAGAGACCCAGTACTTC	CSGIGTSGRETQYF
.	TRBV4-1	TRBJ2-7	.	TGCGCCAGCGGCCAAGGGGACACGATTATACCCGAGCAGTACTTC	CASGQGDTIIPEQYF
.	TRBV10-3	TRBJ1-2	.	TGTGCCAGCAGTTACTCGAGTACGTGGGGAGAATATGGCTACACCTTC	CASSYSSTWGEYGYTF
.	TRBV15	TRBJ1-1	TRBD1	TGTGCCACCAGCAGTGACAGGGGACGCAGCACTGAAGCTTTCTTT	CATSSDRGRSTEAFF
.	TRBV29-1	TRBJ1-1	TRBD1	TGCAGCGTCCGGGACAGGGCGACTGAAGCTTTCTTT	CSVRDRATEAFF
.	TRBV20-1	TRBJ2-2	.	TGCAGTGCTAGAGATCTCGGACTATCGAACACCGGGGAGCTGTTTTTT	CSARDLGLSNTGELFF
many	TRBV29-1	TRBJ2-7	TRBD2	TGCAGCGTCCTCCAACTAGCGGCAATAACCTACGAGCAGTACTTC	CSVLQLAAITYEQYF
few	TRBV6-5	TRBJ1-1	TRBD1	TGTGCCAGCAGCCAGGGGGCCACTGAAGCTTTCTTT	CASSQGATEAFF
once	TRBV2	TRBJ1-2	TRBD1	TGTGCCAGCAGACCGAGCGGGACAGGCGGGTTTTACTATGGCTACACCTTC	CASRPSGTGGFYYGYTF
.	TRBV2	TRBJ2-7	.	TGTGCCAGCAGTGAAGGGGCGCCCGGATCCTACGAGCAGTACTTC	CASSEGAPGSYEQYF
many	TRBV7-9	TRBJ1-5	TRBD1	TGTGCCAGCAGCTTAACTCTTGCGACAGGGCTCAACAATCAGCCCCAGCATTTT	CASSLTLATGLNNQPQHF
many	TRBV29-1	TRBJ2-7	.	TGCAGCGTTGGACAGGTGGGATCCTACGAGCAGTACTTC	CSVGQVGSYEQYF
.	TRBV7-9	TRBJ1-5	.	TGTGCCAGCAGCATGGCGTCAGACAATAGCAATCAGCCCCAGCATTTT	CASSMASDNSNQPQHF
.	TRBV2	TRBJ1-2	.	TGTGCCAGCAAGTTAGGACCGCCGGCGGATGGCTACACCTTC	CASKLGPPADGYTF
many	TRBV7-9	TRBJ2-7	.	TGTGCCAGCAGCTTAGCCCCGAACTACGAGCAGTACTTC	CASSLAPNYEQYF
many	TRBV29-1	TRBJ1-4	.	TGCAGCGTCTCGAAAGGACCAGGGCCTAATGAAAAACTGTTTTTT	CSVSKGPGPNEKLFF
many	TRBV10-3	TRBJ1-6	TRBD1	TGTGCCATCAGTATGGACAGGGGTTATTCACCCCTCCACTTT	CAISMDRGYSPLHF
.	TRBV7-3	TRBJ2-3	.	TGTGCCAGCAGCTTAGGGGACGTGTCCGATACGCAGTATTTT	CASSLGDVSDTQYF
few	TRBV20-1	TRBJ2-5	TRBD2	TGCAGTGACGCCTTCCTGGCGGGGGGGTCGGAGACCCAGTACTTC	CSDAFLAGGSETQYF
.	TRBV20-1	TRBJ2-7	.	TGCAGTGCTAGTAACGGGTGGGCGGACAGCTCCTACGAGCAGTACTTC	CSASNGWADSSYEQYF
.	TRBV10-1	TRBJ1-5	TRBD1	TGCGCCAGCAGTGAAGGGGGGACAGGGAACTACGAGCATTTT	CASSEGGTGNYEHF
.	TRBV7-9	TRBJ2-6	TRBD1	TGTGCCAGCAGCACGACCGGGACAGGGGGCTTTGGGGCCAACGTCCTGACTTTC	CASSTTGTGGFGANVLTF
.	TRBV6-2/TRBV6-3	TRBJ1-6	.	TGTGCCAGCAGTCCCCGGACGGGGAGCGGTAATTCACCCCTCCACTTT	CASSPRTGSGNSPLHF
.	TRBV7-2	TRBJ1-6	.	TGTGCCAGCAGCGAAAGGATGGGGGGTTTTGGTTCACCCTTCCACTTT	CASSERMGGFGSPFHF
many	TRBV29-1	TRBJ2-7	TRBD1	TGCAGCGTTGAACGGGACAGTTTGGTCCACGAGCAGTACTTC	CSVERDSLVHEQYF
.	TRBV5-5	TRBJ2-3	TRBD2	TGTGCTAGCACGCTAGCGGGCACAGATACGCAGTATTTT	CASTLAGTDTQYF
.	TRBV25-1	TRBJ1-2	.	TGTGCCAGCAGTTTATCCCCCGGTTCTAACTATGGCTACACCTTC	CASSLSPGSNYGYTF
few	TRBV20-1	TRBJ2-7	.	TGCAGTGCTAGAGCCGCGGACCGGACTGCGGGATACGAGCAGTACTTC	CSARAADRTAGYEQYF
.	TRBV9	TRBJ2-7	.	TGTGCCAGCAGCTTGTTCGGGAGTCCCTACGAGCAGTACTTC	CASSLFGSPYEQYF
.	TRBV7-9	TRBJ2-7	TRBD2	TGTGCCAGCAGCTTACGCGGGAGCCACTACGAGCAGTACTTC	CASSLRGSHYEQYF
.	TRBV20-1	TRBJ1-6	TRBD1	TGCAGTGCTAGGGAACCAGGGGGTCACTATAATTCACCCCTCCACTTT	CSAREPGGHYNSPLHF
many	TRBV15	TRBJ2-7	TRBD2	TGTGCCACCAGCAGACCACGTGCTAGCGGGAGGGGCGAGCAGTACTTC	CATSRPRASGRGEQYF
.	TRBV29-1	TRBJ1-4	.	TGCAGCGTTGATAAGGGGCGAGCTTCAACTAATGAAAAACTGTTTTTT	CSVDKGRASTNEKLFF
many	TRBV7-6	TRBJ2-7	TRBD1	TGTGCCAGCAGCTTGAAACAGGGGTCCCACGAGCAGTACTTC	CASSLKQGSHEQYF
.	TRBV7-9	TRBJ1-5	.	TGTGCCAGCAGCGCCGAGGCAGTTCAACCTCAGCCCCAGCATTTT	CASSAEAVQPQPQHF
.	TRBV10-3	TRBJ2-1	TRBD2	TGTGCCAGCTCGGGGGGGCCGCGCAATGAGCAGTTCTTC	CASSGGPRNEQFF
.	TRBV5-4	TRBJ2-5	.	TGTGCCAGCAGCGCGTTCCGGGACAAGGGACTTCGGACCCAGTACTTC	CASSAFRDKGLRTQYF
.	TRBV19	TRBJ2-3	.	TGTGCCAGTATGAAACATTCTAGCACAGATACGCAGTATTTT	CASMKHSSTDTQYF
.	TRBV7-8	TRBJ2-5	.	TGTGCCAGCAGCCAGAATCCCGGCCAGGGTGGAGAGACCCAGTACTTC	CASSQNPGQGGETQYF